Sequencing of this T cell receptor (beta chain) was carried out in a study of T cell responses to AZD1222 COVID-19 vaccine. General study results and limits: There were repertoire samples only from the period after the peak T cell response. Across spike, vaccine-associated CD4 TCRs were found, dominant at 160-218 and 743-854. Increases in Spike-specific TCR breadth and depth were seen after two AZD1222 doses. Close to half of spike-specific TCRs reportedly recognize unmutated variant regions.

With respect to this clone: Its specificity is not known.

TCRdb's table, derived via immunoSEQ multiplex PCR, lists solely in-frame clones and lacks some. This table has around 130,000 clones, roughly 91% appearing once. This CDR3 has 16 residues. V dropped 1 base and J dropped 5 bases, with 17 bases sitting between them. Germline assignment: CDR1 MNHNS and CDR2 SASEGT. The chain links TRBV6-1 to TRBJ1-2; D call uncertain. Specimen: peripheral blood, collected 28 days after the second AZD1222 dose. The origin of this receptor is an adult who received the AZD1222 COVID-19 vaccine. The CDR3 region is CASSEVLGAWVYGYTF. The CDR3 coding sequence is TGTGCCAGCAGTGAAGTATTGGGAGCTTGGGTTTATGGCTACACCTTC.